These T cell receptor beta chains were read from a single sample in a study of blood T cell repertoires in COVID-19. Clones were sequenced by immunoSEQ multiplex PCR, and TCRdb holds only the in-frame ones, with some missing. The sample yields 150,000 to 200,000 clones, 84% seen once. The sample was PBMCs or T cells enriched from blood (not recorded which). The receptors here all came from a man aged 50-59 years who had recovered from COVID-19. The CDR3 runs from the conserved cysteine through the conserved F or W.

j_call: TRBJ2-5; v_call: TRBV15; cdr3_aa: CATSREGDQETQYF
j_call: TRBJ1-1; v_call: TRBV12-5; cdr3_aa: CASGPGGGRTEAFF
j_call: TRBJ1-5; v_call: TRBV6-2/TRBV6-3; cdr3_aa: CASSYQAWNQPQHF
j_call: TRBJ1-1; v_call: TRBV28; cdr3_aa: CASSFGGGTEAFF
j_call: TRBJ2-5; v_call: TRBV3-1/TRBV3-2; cdr3_aa: CASSGGGAQYF
j_call: TRBJ1-4; v_call: TRBV7-8; cdr3_aa: CASSLAAGATNEKLFF
j_call: TRBJ1-2; v_call: TRBV6-2/TRBV6-3; cdr3_aa: CASSPPSWLANYGYTF
j_call: TRBJ1-1; v_call: TRBV10-3; cdr3_aa: CAIQQGDTEAFF
j_call: TRBJ1-5; v_call: TRBV6-1; cdr3_aa: CASSEKVRDSNQPQHF
j_call: TRBJ1-5; v_call: TRBV4-2; cdr3_aa: CASSQAQGYSNQPQHF